The rows below give T cell receptor beta chains drawn from one sample of a study of T cells in Graves' hyperthyroidism and ophthalmopathy. TCRdb analysed the multiplex PCR reads with MiXCR anew, one entry per CDR3 protein. This table holds hundreds of thousands of distinct CDR3 sequences, about 20% found once. The source material was blood. Source of these receptors: a man in his forties with Graves' ophthalmopathy. CDR3s include the opening cysteine and the closing phenylalanine or tryptophan. A D gene is named only where the DNA matches it firmly. Expanded clones get a size class; other rows say once, few or many, or leave the size out.

clone_size j_call d_call v_call cdr3_nt cdr3_aa
. TRBJ1-1 . TRBV12-3/TRBV12-4 TGTGCCAGCAGTTCCTCCTACCCTATGACAGCTTGGGGCACTGAAGCTTTCTTT CASSSSYPMTAWGTEAFF
. TRBJ2-7 . TRBV29-1 TGCAGCGTTGAAATCGGGGCCCACGAGCAGTACTTC CSVEIGAHEQYF
. TRBJ1-2 TRBD1 TRBV6-2/TRBV6-3 TGTGCCAGCACCCTCGCCGGGACAGGGGGCATGTATGGCTACACCTTC CASTLAGTGGMYGYTF
. TRBJ1-6 . TRBV5-8 TGTGCCAGCAGCTTGGGCGAGGAGTTCTATAATTCACCCCTCCACTTT CASSLGEEFYNSPLHF
. TRBJ2-3 . TRBV28 TGTGCCAGCAGTATCGGGAGCGCAGATACGCAGTATTTT CASSIGSADTQYF
. TRBJ1-6 . TRBV6-1 TGTGCCAGCAGTGACAGGGGTGAGAATTCACCCCTCCACTTT CASSDRGENSPLHF
. TRBJ1-6 . TRBV3-1 TGTGCCAGCAGCCCCCGCTCAGGGGATAATTCACCCCTCCACTTT CASSPRSGDNSPLHF
. TRBJ2-7 TRBD2 TRBV5-5 TGTGCCAGCAACCCCGGGACTAGCAATTACTACGAGCAGTACTTC CASNPGTSNYYEQYF
. TRBJ2-1 . TRBV6-1 TGTGCCAGCAGTGAATCGGGACGGGATGAGCAGTTCTTC CASSESGRDEQFF
. TRBJ2-7 TRBD2 TRBV7-9 TGTGCCAGCAGCTTACTAGCGGGAGGAACCGAGCAGTACTTC CASSLLAGGTEQYF
few TRBJ1-2 . TRBV10-2 TGCGCCAGCAAACAACAAGGAGGAGGGATTGGGCATGGCTACACCTTC CASKQQGGGIGHGYTF
many TRBJ2-1 . TRBV7-9 TGTGCCAGCAGCCCTACGGGACTCAATGAGCAGTTCTTC CASSPTGLNEQFF
. TRBJ2-2 . TRBV6-2/TRBV6-3 TGTGCCAGCAGTCCCCAGATACCGAACACCGGGGAGCTGTTTTTT CASSPQIPNTGELFF
few TRBJ2-1 . TRBV5-1 TGCGCCAGCAGCGACTACAGAGGGGTTATGGCACAATATGAGCAGTTCTTC CASSDYRGVMAQYEQFF
many TRBJ2-7 TRBD1 TRBV2 TGTGCCAGCACCCGAGACAGGGGCGAGCAGTACTTC CASTRDRGEQYF
few TRBJ1-1 . TRBV5-1 TGCGCCAGCAGCTGGGGGGGGGAGGGATCGGCTGAAGCTTTCTTT CASSWGGEGSAEAFF
many TRBJ2-1 TRBD1 TRBV10-3 TGTGCCACGATCTTAGGACAGGGCGGATCCTACAATGAGCAGTTCTTC CATILGQGGSYNEQFF
many TRBJ2-3 . TRBV27 TGTGCCAGCAGTTGGGGAGACAGTGGGGCAGATACGCAGTATTTT CASSWGDSGADTQYF
. TRBJ1-1 . TRBV6-5 TGTGCCAGCAGTTACTCGAACGGGGGCACTGAAGCTTTCTTT CASSYSNGGTEAFF
. TRBJ2-5 TRBD1 TRBV6-2/TRBV6-3 TGTGCCAGCAGCCAAGAACCGGGACAGAACCAAGAGACCCAGTACTTC CASSQEPGQNQETQYF
many TRBJ2-5 . TRBV6-2/TRBV6-3 TGTGCCAGCAGTTACTGGATCGGAGGCGAAGAGACCCAGTACTTC CASSYWIGGEETQYF
. TRBJ1-1 . TRBV19 TGTGCCAGTAGTATCTTTATGAACACTGAAGCTTTCTTT CASSIFMNTEAFF
many TRBJ2-7 TRBD2 TRBV7-3 TGTGCCAGCAGCGTAACTAGCGGGCCCTACGAGCAGTACTTC CASSVTSGPYEQYF
many TRBJ2-7 TRBD2 TRBV10-2 TGCGCCAGCAATCCGGGAGGGTCCTACGAGCAGTACTTC CASNPGGSYEQYF
few TRBJ2-5 TRBD2 TRBV19 TGTGCCAGTAGTATATCCGCTAGCGGATACCAAGAGACCCAGTACTTC CASSISASGYQETQYF
few TRBJ1-1 . TRBV5-4 TGTGCCAGCAGCTCAAATACTGCGTCCCAGGCTTTCTTT CASSSNTASQAFF
few TRBJ1-6 TRBD1 TRBV15 TGTGCCACCAGCAGGAGACAGGGAGGGTCACCCCTCCACTTT CATSRRQGGSPLHF
few TRBJ1-2 . TRBV12-3/TRBV12-4 TGTGCCAGCCTCCAGGAATTGCGGGGCTATGGCTACACCTTC CASLQELRGYGYTF
many TRBJ1-5 . TRBV7-2 TGTGCCAGCAGCCCCACCGTAGGGCGCAATCAGCCCCAGCATTTT CASSPTVGRNQPQHF
. TRBJ1-5 . TRBV6-1 TGTGCCAGCAGTGATGGGGGGTTATATAGCAATCAGCCCCAGCATTTT CASSDGGLYSNQPQHF
many TRBJ2-7 TRBD1 TRBV5-1 TGCGCCAGGCTCCGTGACAGGGGGCTCTACGAGCAGTACTTC CARLRDRGLYEQYF
many TRBJ2-7 TRBD2 TRBV2 TGTGCCAGCACGACTAGCGGGGGAGACGAGCAGTACTTC CASTTSGGDEQYF
many TRBJ1-5 TRBD1 TRBV2 TGTGCCAGCAGTGAATTGACGACAGGGCGGAATCAGCCCCAGCATTTT CASSELTTGRNQPQHF
few TRBJ2-7 . TRBV3-1 TGTGCCAGCAGCCCAACGAGGGGTGCCTACGAGCAGTACTTC CASSPTRGAYEQYF
many TRBJ2-2 . TRBV11-2 TGTGCCAGCAGCTTAGAGGGTCGATCGAACACCGGGGAGCTGTTTTTT CASSLEGRSNTGELFF
few TRBJ1-1 TRBD1 TRBV10-3 TGTGCCTCCCAGGGGGGCGAGGTAGCTTTCTTT CASQGGEVAFF
. TRBJ2-7 TRBD2 TRBV5-1 TGCGCCAGCAGAACTAGCGAATACGAGCAGTACTTC CASRTSEYEQYF
few TRBJ1-2 . TRBV2 TGTGCCAGCAGTCCGCCTCGTTCAGGCTCAAGGGGCTATGGCTACACCTTC CASSPPRSGSRGYGYTF
few TRBJ2-5 . TRBV20-1 TGCAGTGCTCCTCCCCCAGGGAAGCAAGAGACCCAGTACTTC CSAPPPGKQETQYF
. TRBJ2-5 . TRBV13 TGTGCCGGCAGCGCGAGGGGCCCGGGAACAGGGATGGAAGAGACCCAGTACTTC CAGSARGPGTGMEETQYF
. TRBJ1-5 TRBD1 TRBV6-1 TGTGCCAGCAGTGCTGAGGGAACAGGGGCGGTTCAGCCCCAGCATTTT CASSAEGTGAVQPQHF
. TRBJ1-3 . TRBV5-6 TGTGCCAGCAGCTTGGTTGGTGCTGGAGGGATTGGAAACACCATATATTTT CASSLVGAGGIGNTIYF
. TRBJ2-7 TRBD1 TRBV5-1 TGCGCCAGCAGCGTGACCGGGACAGGTTCCTACGAGCAGTACTTC CASSVTGTGSYEQYF
many TRBJ2-2 TRBD2 TRBV7-8 TGTGCCAGCAGCTTACCAAGGGAGGGCCGAACCGGGGAGCTGTTTTTT CASSLPREGRTGELFF
. TRBJ2-5 TRBD2 TRBV24-1 TGTGCCACAAATGGACTAGCGGAAGAGACCCAGTACTTC CATNGLAEETQYF
many TRBJ2-3 TRBD1 TRBV7-2 TGTGCCAGCAGCTTGGAAGACAGGGTCACAGATACGCAGTATTTT CASSLEDRVTDTQYF
few TRBJ2-3 TRBD2 TRBV6-2/TRBV6-3 TGTGCCAGCAGTTACCCACGGGGGGGGGTGAGCACAGATACGCAGTATTTT CASSYPRGGVSTDTQYF
. TRBJ1-1 . TRBV15 TGTGCCACCAGCGAGGGGATCGGGGGGCGTGGGACTGAAGCTTTCTTT CATSEGIGGRGTEAFF
once TRBJ2-1 TRBD2 TRBV7-7 TGTGCTAGCAGCTTTGGGACTAGCCTTAGCTCCTACAATGAGCAGTTCTTC CASSFGTSLSSYNEQFF
many TRBJ2-7 . TRBV12-3/TRBV12-4 TGTGCCAGCAGTTTGGGGGGATGGATTAACGAGCAGTACTTC CASSLGGWINEQYF
many TRBJ2-1 . TRBV6-4 TGTGCCAGCAGTGACACTAACCGATACAATGAGCAGTTCTTC CASSDTNRYNEQFF
few TRBJ2-7 . TRBV2 TGTGCCAGTCGAAAGAGAGGGCAGGGTGGATACGAGCAGTACTTC CASRKRGQGGYEQYF